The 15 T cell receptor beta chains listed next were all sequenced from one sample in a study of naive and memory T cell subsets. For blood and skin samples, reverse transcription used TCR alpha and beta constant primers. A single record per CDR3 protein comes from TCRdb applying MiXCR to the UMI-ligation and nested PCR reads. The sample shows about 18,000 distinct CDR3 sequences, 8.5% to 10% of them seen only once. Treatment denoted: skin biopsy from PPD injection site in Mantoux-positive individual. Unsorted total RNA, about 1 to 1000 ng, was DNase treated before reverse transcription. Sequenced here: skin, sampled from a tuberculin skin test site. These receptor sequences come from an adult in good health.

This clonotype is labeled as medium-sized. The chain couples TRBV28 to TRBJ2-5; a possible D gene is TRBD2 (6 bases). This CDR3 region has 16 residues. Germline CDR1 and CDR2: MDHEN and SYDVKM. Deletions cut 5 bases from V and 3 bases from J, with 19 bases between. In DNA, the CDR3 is TGTGCCAGCAGTCTTCCCGGAGGAGGGTACAAAGAGACCCAGTACTTC. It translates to CASSLPGGGYKETQYF.

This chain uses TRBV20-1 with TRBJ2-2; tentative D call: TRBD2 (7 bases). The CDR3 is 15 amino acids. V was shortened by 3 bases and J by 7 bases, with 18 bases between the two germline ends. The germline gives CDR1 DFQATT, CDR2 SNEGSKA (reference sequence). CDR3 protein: CSASLGGALGGELFF. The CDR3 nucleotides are TGCAGTGCTAGTTTGGGGGGGGCCTTGGGCGGGGAGCTGTTTTTT.

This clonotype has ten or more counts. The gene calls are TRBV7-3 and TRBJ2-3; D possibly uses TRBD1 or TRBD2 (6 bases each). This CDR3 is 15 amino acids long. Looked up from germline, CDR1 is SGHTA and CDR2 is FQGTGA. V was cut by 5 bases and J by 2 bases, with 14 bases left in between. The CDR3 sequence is CASSVGGGPTDTQYF. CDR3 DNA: TGTGCCAGCAGCGTGGGGGGCGGACCCACAGATACGCAGTATTTT. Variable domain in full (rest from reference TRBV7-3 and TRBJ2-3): GAGVSQTPSNKVTEKGKYVELRCDPISGHTALYWYRQSLGQGPEFLIYFQGTGAADDSGLPNDRFFAVRPEGSVSTLKIQRTERGDSAVYLCASSVGGGPTDTQYFGPGTRLTVL.

The CDR3 loop is CASSQALQAGANVLTF. As DNA, the CDR3 is TGTGCCAGCAGCCAAGCCCTTCAAGCAGGGGCCAACGTCCTGACTTTC. The chain carries TRBV3-1 and TRBJ2-6; D ambiguous. Germline lookup yields CDR1 LGHDT and CDR2 YNNKEL (reference sequence). The CDR3 loop spans 16 amino acids. The V and J ends lost 1 base and 4 bases respectively, with 11 bases between them.

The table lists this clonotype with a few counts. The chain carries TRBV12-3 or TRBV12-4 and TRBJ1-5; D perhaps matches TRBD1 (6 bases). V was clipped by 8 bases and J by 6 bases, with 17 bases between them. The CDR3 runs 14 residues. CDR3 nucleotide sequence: TGTGCCAGCGGGAACAGGGCCGAGCCTCAGCCCCAGCATTTT. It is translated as CASGNRAEPQPQHF.

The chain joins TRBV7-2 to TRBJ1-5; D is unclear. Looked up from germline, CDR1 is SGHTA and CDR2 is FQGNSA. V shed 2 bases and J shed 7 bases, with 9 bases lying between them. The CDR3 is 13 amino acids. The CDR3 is CASSLPTQQPQHF. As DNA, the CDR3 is TGTGCCAGCAGCTTACCGACACAGCAGCCCCAGCATTTT.

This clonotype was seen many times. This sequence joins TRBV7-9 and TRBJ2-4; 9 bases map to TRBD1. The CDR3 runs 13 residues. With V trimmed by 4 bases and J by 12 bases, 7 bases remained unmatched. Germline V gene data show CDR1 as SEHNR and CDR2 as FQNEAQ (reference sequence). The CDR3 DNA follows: TGTGCCAGCAGCTCCGCCGGGACAGGGTATCAGTACTTC. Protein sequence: CASSSAGTGYQYF.

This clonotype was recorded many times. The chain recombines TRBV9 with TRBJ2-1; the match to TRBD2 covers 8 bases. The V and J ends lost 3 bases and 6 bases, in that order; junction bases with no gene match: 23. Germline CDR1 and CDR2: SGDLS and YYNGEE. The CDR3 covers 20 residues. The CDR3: CASSDRRVSSLAGVSNEQFF. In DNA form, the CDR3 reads TGTGCCAGCAGCGACCGACGCGTTTCCTCCCTAGCGGGCGTAAGCAATGAGCAGTTCTTC.

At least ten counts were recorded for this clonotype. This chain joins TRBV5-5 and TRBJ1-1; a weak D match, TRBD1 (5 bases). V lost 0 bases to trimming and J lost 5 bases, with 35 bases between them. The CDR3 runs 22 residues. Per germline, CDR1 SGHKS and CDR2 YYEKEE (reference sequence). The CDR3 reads CASSLAGGWAWTVELGTTEAFF. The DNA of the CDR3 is TGTGCCAGCAGCTTGGCCGGGGGTTGGGCCTGGACCGTCGAACTTGGGACTACTGAAGCTTTCTTT.

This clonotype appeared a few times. The DNA for the CDR3 is TGTGCCATCAGTACTCCGAATCAGCCCCAGCATTTT. It encodes CAISTPNQPQHF. The chain has TRBV10-3 and TRBJ1-5; D uncertain. The V gene lost 5 bases and the J gene lost 4 bases, with 6 bases spanning the gap. Germline V CDR1 and CDR2: ENHRY, SYGVKD. This CDR3 contains 12 residues.

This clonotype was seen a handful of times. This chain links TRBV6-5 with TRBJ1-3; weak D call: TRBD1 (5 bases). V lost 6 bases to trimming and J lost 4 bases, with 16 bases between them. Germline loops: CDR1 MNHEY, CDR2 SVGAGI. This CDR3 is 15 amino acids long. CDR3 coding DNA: TGTGCCAGCAGGAAAAGCCACAGGACCGGAAACACCATATATTTT. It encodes CASRKSHRTGNTIYF.

DNA for the CDR3: TGTGCCAGCAGCCGAGAAGGGGCTAGCGGGAAATATGAGCAGTTCTTC. Protein product: CASSREGASGKYEQFF. The chain uses TRBV21-1 and TRBJ2-1; the table's D call, TRBD2, was not checked against the DNA. TRBV21-1 is annotated as a pseudogene. The CDR3 contains 16 residues.

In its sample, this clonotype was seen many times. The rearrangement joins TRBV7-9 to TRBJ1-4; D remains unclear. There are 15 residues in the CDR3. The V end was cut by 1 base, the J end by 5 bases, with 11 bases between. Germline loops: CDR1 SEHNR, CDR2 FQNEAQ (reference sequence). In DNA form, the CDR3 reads TGTGCCAGCAGCTTAGGGCAGGCCAGAAATGAAAAACTGTTTTTT. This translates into CASSLGQARNEKLFF.

For the CDR3, the DNA is TGCGCCAGCAGCCACCAAGACTTAATAGGGGTCGGGACCCAGTACTTC. Amino acid sequence: CASSHQDLIGVGTQYF. V usage is TRBV4-1 and J usage is TRBJ2-5, with D perhaps matching TRBD1 (5 bases). Trimming removed 3 bases at V and 7 bases at J, with 21 bases between. The CDR3 runs 16 residues. Germline CDR1 and CDR2: MGHRA and YSYEKL.

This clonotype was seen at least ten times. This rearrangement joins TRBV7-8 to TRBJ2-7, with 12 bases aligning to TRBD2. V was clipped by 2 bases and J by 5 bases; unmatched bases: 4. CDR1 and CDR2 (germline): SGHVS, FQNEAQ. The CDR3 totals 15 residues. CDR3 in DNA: TGTGCCAGCAGCTTAAGACTAGCGGGAGTTCACGAGCAGTACTTC. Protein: CASSLRLAGVHEQYF.